Reported below is one T cell receptor beta chain. Its target is unknown. This specimen belongs to a study of cytomegalovirus exposure and HLA in healthy donors. Findings and caveats of the study: Later analysis associated a missense DCLRE1C variant with TCR beta V- and J-gene trimming.

The PCR had 60 Vbeta and 13 Jbeta primers. Profiling relied on immunoSEQ multiplex PCR, and the TCRdb table lists in-frame clones only, not all of them. The table shows 110,000 or so clones, with around 77% occurring only once. The sample taken for sequencing was PBMCs. This receptor was identified in a woman between 25 and 40 years old in good health and CMV-seropositive.

CDR3 sequence reads: CASSLFRENTEAFF. CDR3 nucleotide sequence: TGTGCCAGCAGCTTATTCAGGGAGAACACTGAAGCTTTCTTT. The gene calls are TRBV7-9 and TRBJ1-1; a possible D gene is TRBD1 (5 bases). This CDR3 has 14 residues. Germline-derived CDR1 and CDR2 are SEHNR and FQNEAQ (reference sequence). V was pared by 2 bases and J by 1 base, with 8 bases between.